The sequence of this T cell receptor beta chain was determined in a study of PD-1 blockade in classical Hodgkin lymphoma. Findings and caveats of the study: Relapsed/refractory patients reportedly had lower baseline diversity than newly diagnosed patients. Individuals who commenced nivolumab within less than 1 year of ASCT were excluded. Significant TCR diversity gains by C4D1 occurred in CD4+ but not CD8+ cells. The repertoire differences lack a defined cause, possibly disease activity or prior therapy.

Profiled with immunoSEQ multiplex PCR; TCRdb holds only in-frame clones, not every one. The sample contains about 31,000 clones, around 70% of which appear only once. Points on this clone: Its specificity is unknown.

Every patient relapsed after autologous stem cell transplantation, and brentuximab vedotin exposure varied. The receptor was isolated from a human donor with classical Hodgkin lymphoma. The sample here was peripheral blood mononuclear cells (PBMCs), taken before the second cycle of nivolumab.

The CDR3 DNA follows: TGTGCCTGGAGTCCAGGAAACACCATATATTTT. Protein sequence: CAWSPGNTIYF. The chain employs TRBV30 and TRBJ1-3; D remains unclear. V dropped 2 bases and J dropped 4 bases, with 3 bases sitting between them. The CDR3 loop spans 11 amino acids. CDR1 is GTSNPN and CDR2 is SVGIG in the germline V gene (reference sequence).